These T cell receptor beta chains were read from a single sample in a study of cytomegalovirus exposure and HLA in healthy donors. TCRdb keeps only in-frame clones here, not all; method: immunoSEQ multiplex PCR. The table includes roughly 100,000 clones, 81% detected once. Material: PBMCs. The receptors come from a human donor in good health. The CDR3 runs from the conserved cysteine through the conserved F or W. D genes are given only for firm matches. Clone size, where shown, is once, few, many, or a class for clones that have expanded.

>TRBJ2-5|-|-|TRBV9
CASSAAGRREETQYF
TGTGCCAGCAGCGCTGCGGGCCGCCGGGAAGAGACCCAGTACTTC
>TRBJ2-1|TRBD2|-|TRBV27
CASSLLTGGEGDEQFF
TGTGCCAGCAGTCTTTTAACGGGAGGGGAGGGCGATGAGCAGTTCTTC
>TRBJ2-5|TRBD2|-|TRBV2
CASSEGLAGGRKTQYF
TGTGCCAGCAGTGAGGGACTAGCGGGGGGGAGAAAGACCCAGTACTTC
>TRBJ2-7|TRBD2|-|TRBV7-2
CASSPFVSGRDEQYF
TGTGCCAGCAGCCCCTTTGTTAGCGGGAGAGACGAGCAGTACTTC
>TRBJ2-7|TRBD1|-|TRBV5-1
CASSFGDRVGEQYF
TGCGCCAGCAGCTTTGGGGACAGGGTCGGCGAGCAGTACTTC
>TRBJ1-4|TRBD1|-|TRBV7-8
CASSLGGRQGFSEKLFF
TGTGCCAGCAGCTTAGGAGGCCGACAGGGCTTTAGTGAAAAACTGTTTTTT
>TRBJ1-2|-|-|TRBV19
CASTSKTGGYTF
TGTGCCAGTACCTCCAAAACAGGAGGCTACACCTTC
>TRBJ2-1|TRBD2|once|TRBV5-1
CASSLVLGLAGVNEQFF
TGCGCCAGCAGCTTGGTTTTGGGACTAGCGGGAGTTAATGAGCAGTTCTTC
>TRBJ1-2|-|-|TRBV29-1
CSVGGEPGYTF
TGCAGCGTGGGGGGGGAACCGGGCTACACCTTC
>TRBJ2-2|-|once|TRBV11-2
CASSSLAPGELFF
TGTGCCAGCAGCTCCTTGGCCCCCGGGGAGCTGTTTTTT
>TRBJ2-7|TRBD1|-|TRBV6-5
CASGIGTGGDEQYF
TGTGCCAGTGGAATCGGGACAGGGGGGGACGAGCAGTACTTC
>TRBJ2-1|-|-|TRBV7-9
CASSQGSSYNEQFF
TGTGCCAGCAGCCAGGGGAGCTCCTACAATGAGCAGTTCTTC
>TRBJ2-7|TRBD2|-|TRBV7-2
CASSGAGAYEQYF
TGTGCCAGCAGCGGCGCGGGGGCCTACGAGCAGTACTTC
>TRBJ1-3|-|-|TRBV19
CASSREGTGNTIYF
TGTGCCAGTAGTAGGGAGGGAACTGGAAACACCATATATTTT
>TRBJ1-2|-|-|TRBV4-3
CASSQDREYGYTF
TGCGCCAGCAGCCAAGATCGGGAGTATGGCTACACCTTC
>TRBJ1-1|-|-|TRBV7-9
CASSLKGGNTEAFF
TGTGCCAGCAGCCTGAAAGGGGGGAACACTGAAGCTTTCTTT
>TRBJ1-5|-|-|TRBV7-2
CASSLVLSAGNQPQHF
TGTGCCAGCAGCTTAGTTCTATCGGCAGGTAATCAGCCCCAGCATTTT
>TRBJ2-6|TRBD2|-|TRBV19
CASSIGVAGAFSGANVLTF
TGTGCCAGTAGTATAGGAGTAGCGGGGGCCTTCTCTGGGGCCAACGTCCTGACTTTC
>TRBJ1-1|-|-|TRBV19
CASSHRVLNTEAFF
TGTGCCAGTTCTCACAGGGTTCTGAACACTGAAGCTTTCTTT
>TRBJ2-4|-|-|TRBV19
CASTPSVPAKNIQYF
TGTGCCAGCACTCCTAGCGTACCAGCCAAAAACATTCAGTACTTC
>TRBJ1-3|-|few|TRBV5-6
CASSPPQGYGNTIYF
TGTGCCAGCAGCCCGCCACAGGGCTACGGAAACACCATATATTTT
>TRBJ2-1|-|-|TRBV4-3
CASSQERRTYRSYNEQFF
TGCGCCAGCAGCCAAGAAAGGCGGACATACCGCTCCTACAATGAGCAGTTCTTC
>TRBJ2-7|-|-|TRBV7-9
CASIGVGSVEQYF
TGTGCCAGCATCGGGGTGGGTAGCGTCGAGCAGTACTTC
>TRBJ2-3|TRBD1|-|TRBV5-1
CASSLARVRDSSTDTQYF
TGCGCCAGCAGCTTGGCCCGGGTACGGGACAGTAGCACAGATACGCAGTATTTT
>TRBJ2-7|TRBD1|few|TRBV18
CASSPRQGRTTYEQYF
TGTGCCAGCTCACCCCGACAGGGACGGACCACCTACGAGCAGTACTTC
>TRBJ1-1|-|-|TRBV27
CASNWAGRSVTEAFF
TGTGCCAGCAATTGGGCAGGGAGGAGCGTCACTGAAGCTTTCTTT